The 14 T cell receptor beta chains below come from one sample, sequenced in a study of cytomegalovirus exposure and HLA in healthy donors. The study ran its PCR with 60 Vbeta and 13 Jbeta primers. Data came from immunoSEQ multiplex PCR; TCRdb stores just in-frame clones and leaves some out. The repertoire holds about 210,000 clones, with approximately 80% as singletons. The sequenced sample consisted of PBMCs. Receptors were obtained from a man aged 25-40 years in good health and CMV-seronegative.

This clone occurred a few times. The chain links TRBV7-9 to TRBJ2-3; possible D gene TRBD2, 5 bases. CDR3 length: 14 residues. Germline V CDR1 and CDR2: SEHNR, FQNEAQ (reference sequence). V was shortened by 3 bases and J by 3 bases, with 10 bases between the two germline ends. CDR3 in amino acids: CASSLGWRTDTQYF. The CDR3 nucleotides read TGTGCCAGCAGCTTGGGCTGGAGGACAGATACGCAGTATTTT.

V is TRBV7-3 and J is TRBJ2-3, with D possibly being TRBD2 (7 bases). Germline V lookup: CDR1 SGHTA, CDR2 FQGTGA. This CDR3 has 14 amino acids. The V end was cut by 2 bases, the J end by 3 bases, with 9 bases between. CDR3 bases: TGTGCCAGCAGCTTAGCGGGGGCTACAGATACGCAGTATTTT. Its protein is CASSLAGATDTQYF.

This chain joins TRBV11-2 and TRBJ1-6; D ambiguous. The CDR3 has 17 amino acids. Trimming removed 1 base from V and 3 bases from J, with 13 bases in between. CDR1 is SGHAT and CDR2 is FQNNGV in the germline V gene. This chain's CDR3 is CASSLGAGLGYNSPLHF. The CDR3 DNA is TGTGCCAGCAGCTTAGGGGCAGGACTGGGCTATAATTCACCCCTCCACTTT.

The chain has TRBV5-1 and TRBJ1-1; tentatively, D is TRBD1 (5 bases). Per the germline V gene, CDR1 is SGHRS and CDR2 is YFSETQ. With 4 bases removed from V and 2 bases from J, the gap between germline ends came to 12 bases. The CDR3 has 14 amino acids. CDR3 sequence reads: CASSPITGNTEAFF. In DNA form, the CDR3 reads TGCGCCAGCAGCCCGATTACAGGAAACACTGAAGCTTTCTTT.

V and J are TRBV27 and TRBJ2-1; D perhaps matches TRBD2 (5 bases). Trimming shortened V by 6 bases and J by 4 bases, and 13 bases separated the two germline ends. This CDR3 spans 14 amino acids. Germline V gives CDR1 MNHEY, CDR2 SMNVEV (reference sequence). CDR3 DNA: TGTGCCAGCAGACTGAACGGACTGTACAATGAGCAGTTCTTC. Translating it yields CASRLNGLYNEQFF.

This chain connects TRBV29-1 to TRBJ1-2, with 11 positions matching TRBD1. The CDR3 covers 14 residues. Germline lookup yields CDR1 SQVTM and CDR2 ANQGSEA. With 7 bases clipped from V and 8 bases from J, the junction kept 12 bases outside the gene matches. The CDR3 reads CSAVDGQGAGGYTF. CDR3 DNA: TGCAGCGCTGTAGACGGACAGGGGGCGGGGGGCTACACCTTC. The whole variable domain, filled in from reference TRBV29-1 and TRBJ1-2, reads SAVISQKPSRDICQRGTSLTIQCQVDSQVTMMFWYRQQPGQSLTLIATANQGSEATYESGFVIDKFPISRPNLTFSTLTVSNMSPEDSSIYLCSAVDGQGAGGYTFGSGTRLTVV.

The V call is TRBV13, the J call TRBJ1-2; perhaps TRBD1 as D (6 bases). The germline CDR1 and CDR2 sequences are PRHDT and FYEKMQ (reference sequence). Trimming shortened V by 3 bases and J by 0 bases, and 17 bases separated the two germline ends. There are 17 residues in the CDR3. The CDR3 spells CASSFWGGGGANYGYTF. The CDR3, as DNA: TGTGCCAGCAGCTTTTGGGGTGGGGGCGGTGCTAACTATGGCTACACCTTC.

The chain recombines TRBV9 with TRBJ2-2; D perhaps matches TRBD2 (6 bases). This CDR3 contains 13 residues. Germline V CDR1 and CDR2: SGDLS, YYNGEE. V was clipped by 7 bases and J by 2 bases, with 9 bases between them. CDR3 nucleotide sequence: TGTGCCAGCCAGGGACTTAACACCGGGGAGCTGTTTTTT. Translated, it gives CASQGLNTGELFF.

The chain is built from TRBV6-1 and TRBJ1-1; 10 nucleotides match TRBD1. Looked up from germline, CDR1 is MNHNS and CDR2 is SASEGT. Trimming removed 4 bases from V and 9 bases from J; junction bases left unmatched: 11. This CDR3 spans 15 amino acids. The CDR3 loop is CASSGGGTGEMKAFF. Written as DNA, the CDR3 is TGTGCCAGCAGTGGGGGCGGGACAGGGGAGATGAAAGCTTTCTTT.

CDR3 DNA: TGTGCCACCAGACAGGGTAGGACGGAGTTGGCTTTCTTT. Amino acids: CATRQGRTELAFF. The chain joins TRBV6-6 to TRBJ1-1, with 7 bases fitting TRBD1. Germline V gene data show CDR1 as MNHNY and CDR2 as SVGAGI (reference sequence). The CDR3 totals 13 residues. The V gene end was trimmed by 10 bases and the J gene end by 11 bases; junction bases not matched to a gene: 16.

This clone was found once. V gene TRBV6-1 combines with J gene TRBJ1-4; 8 nucleotides line up with TRBD1. The CDR3 is made up of 14 amino acids. V trimming: 4 bases; J trimming: 4 bases; junction bases outside the gene matches: 2. Germline CDR1 and CDR2: MNHNS and SASEGT. CDR3 region: CASSGGQVNEKLFF. The CDR3 DNA is TGTGCCAGCAGTGGGGGACAGGTTAATGAAAAACTGTTTTTT.

The chain links TRBV6-5 to TRBJ1-2; D not certain. The CDR3 covers 15 residues. V dropped 0 bases and J dropped 11 bases, with 19 bases sitting between them. CDR1 is MNHEY and CDR2 is SVGAGI in the germline V gene. The CDR3 DNA reads as TGTGCCAGCAGTTACTCGAGGGTTGGGTCGGAGCCGTACACCTTC. Translated: CASSYSRVGSEPYTF.

This chain joins TRBV14 and TRBJ2-7; 8 bases are shared with TRBD1. Germline V gives CDR1 SGHDN, CDR2 FVKESK. J gave up 2 bases and V 3 bases, and 3 bases lay outside the gene matches. CDR3 length equals 14 residues. CDR3 amino acids: CASSHLRGPYEQYF. DNA of the CDR3: TGTGCCAGCAGCCATCTCAGGGGGCCCTACGAGCAGTACTTC. The full variable domain, with the rest looked up from reference TRBV14 and TRBJ2-7, is EAGVTQFPSHSVIEKGQTVTLRCDPISGHDNLYWYRRVMGKEIKFLLHFVKESKQDESGMPNNRFLAERTGGTYSTLKVQPAELEDSGVYFCASSHLRGPYEQYFGPGTRLTVT.

This chain uses TRBV7-9 with TRBJ1-1; TRBD1 aligns across 8 bases. The V segment lost 4 bases and the J segment 4 bases; nucleotides outside the gene matches: 5. The CDR3 length is 14 residues. The V gene's germline CDR1 is SEHNR and CDR2 FQNEAQ (reference sequence). The CDR3 sequence: CASSSGQVGTEAFF. For the CDR3, the DNA is TGTGCCAGCAGCTCGGGACAGGTGGGCACTGAAGCTTTCTTT.